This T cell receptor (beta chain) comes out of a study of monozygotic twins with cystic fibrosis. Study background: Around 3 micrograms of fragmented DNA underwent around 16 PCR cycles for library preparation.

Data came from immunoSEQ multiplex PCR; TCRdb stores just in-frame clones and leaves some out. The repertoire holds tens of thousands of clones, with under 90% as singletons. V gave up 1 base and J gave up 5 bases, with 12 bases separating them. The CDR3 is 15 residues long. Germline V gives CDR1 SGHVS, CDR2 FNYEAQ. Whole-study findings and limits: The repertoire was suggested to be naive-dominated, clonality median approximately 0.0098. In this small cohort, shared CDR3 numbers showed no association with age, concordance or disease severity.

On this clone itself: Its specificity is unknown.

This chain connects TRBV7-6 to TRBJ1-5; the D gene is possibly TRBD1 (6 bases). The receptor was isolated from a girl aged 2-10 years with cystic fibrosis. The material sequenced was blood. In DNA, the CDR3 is TGTGCCAGCAGCTTAGAGGGGGGGGAATATCAGCCCCAGCATTTT. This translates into CASSLEGGEYQPQHF.